Following are 9 T cell receptor beta chains from one sample sequenced in a study of T cells in Graves' hyperthyroidism and ophthalmopathy. Amplified TCR beta CDR3 regions derived from RNA transcripts. Using the HTBI primer set, a first-round RT-PCR was run on the TCR CDR3. TCRdb passed the multiplex PCR reads through MiXCR, listing each CDR3 protein once. Found here are about 380,000 distinct CDR3 sequences, under 20% of them singletons; the top ten hold about 38%. The sequencing input was blood. These receptors came from a young man with Graves' ophthalmopathy.

This chain connects TRBV27 to TRBJ2-7; 12 bases line up with TRBD1. Germline V lookup: CDR1 MNHEY, CDR2 SMNVEV (reference sequence). V gave up 4 bases and J gave up 5 bases; unmatched junction bases: 9. The CDR3 runs 16 residues. The CDR3 coding sequence is TGTGCCAGCAGTTCAGACGGGGGACAGGGGGCTCACGAGCAGTACTTC. The encoded protein is CASSSDGGQGAHEQYF.

This clonotype was picked up many times. J is TRBJ2-3 and V is TRBV5-1; 10 nucleotides align to TRBD2. Per the germline V gene, CDR1 is SGHRS and CDR2 is YFSETQ. The junction had 12 bases not matched to a gene; V was cut back by 7 bases and J by 7 bases. The CDR3 has 15 residues. The CDR3 sequence: CASYMASGGPYTQYF. The DNA for the CDR3 is TGCGCCAGCTATATGGCTAGCGGGGGCCCTTATACGCAGTATTTT.

This clonotype appeared a few times. This sequence joins TRBV9 and TRBJ1-1; D not certain. Trimming pared 4 bases from V and 0 bases from J, leaving 19 bases between. The CDR3 runs to 17 residues. Germline lookup yields CDR1 SGDLS and CDR2 YYNGEE. The DNA of the CDR3 is TGTGCCAGCAGCCCCGTAGGTAACATCCGGATGAACACTGAAGCTTTCTTT. It yields the protein CASSPVGNIRMNTEAFF.

At least ten counts were recorded for this clonotype. This chain joins TRBV20-1 and TRBJ2-3; D remains unclear. Per germline, CDR1 DFQATT and CDR2 SNEGSKA (reference sequence). Trimming shortened V by 6 bases and J by 4 bases, and 14 bases separated the two germline ends. This CDR3 contains 13 residues. Here the CDR3 DNA reads TGCAGTGCCGAGACCCGGTCCCCAGATACGCAGTATTTT. It translates to CSAETRSPDTQYF.

V and J are TRBV5-1 and TRBJ1-1, with D unresolved. The CDR3 is 15 residues long. Looked up from germline, CDR1 is SGHRS and CDR2 is YFSETQ. The V gene lost 0 bases and the J gene lost 3 bases, with 12 bases spanning the gap. The DNA of the CDR3 is TGCGCCAGCAGCTTGGCCACTGTGCAGGACACTGAAGCTTTCTTT. Its translation: CASSLATVQDTEAFF.

This clonotype was seen repeatedly, ten times or more. The V and J genes are TRBV2 and TRBJ1-2; 7 bases are shared with TRBD1. Trimming at V came to 7 bases and at J to 8 bases, leaving 13 bases not matched to a gene. There are 14 residues in the CDR3. The germline V gene encodes CDR1 SNHLY and CDR2 FYNNEI. The CDR3 loop is CASKDWYRGGGYTF. For the CDR3, the DNA is TGTGCCAGCAAGGATTGGTACAGGGGAGGCGGCTACACCTTC.

Ten or more counts support this clonotype. The chain employs TRBV2 and TRBJ1-6, with 10 nucleotides matching TRBD1. CDR3 length: 14 amino acids. Germline V CDR1 and CDR2: SNHLY, FYNNEI. V trimming: 6 bases; J trimming: 10 bases; junction bases outside the gene matches: 6. This chain's CDR3 is CASSGQGESSPLHF. The CDR3 bases are TGTGCCAGCAGCGGACAGGGGGAATCGTCACCCCTCCACTTT.

There are many counts of this clonotype. CDR3 residues: CASSWTPDMNTEAFF. As DNA, the CDR3 is TGTGCCAGCAGTTGGACTCCTGACATGAACACTGAAGCTTTCTTT. J is TRBJ1-1 and V is TRBV3-1; unclear D gene. This CDR3 spans 15 amino acids. Germline loops: CDR1 LGHDT, CDR2 YNNKEL (reference sequence). With 6 bases removed from V and 0 bases from J, the gap between germline ends came to 14 bases.

The V gene is TRBV6-2 or TRBV6-3, the J gene TRBJ2-2, with a possible D match to TRBD1 (6 bases). The CDR3 has 15 residues. Per germline, CDR1 MNHEY and CDR2 SVGEGT. V lost 6 bases and J 3 bases, leaving 14 bases between the germline ends. CDR3 sequence (DNA): TGTGCCAGCAGCTCCGGGACAACCGACACCGGGGAGCTGTTTTTT. Protein: CASSSGTTDTGELFF.